The TCR beta chain described here comes from a study of cytomegalovirus exposure and HLA in healthy donors. Vbeta (60) and Jbeta (13) primers were used in the PCR. Sequencing used immunoSEQ multiplex PCR; TCRdb keeps in-frame clones, though not all of them. The table has more than 90,000 clones, roughly four fifths seen once. The CDR3 length is 14 residues. Per the germline V gene, CDR1 is MNHNY and CDR2 is SVGAGI (reference sequence). Regarding this clone: Its specificity is not known.

Overall study results and limits: Follow-up analysis found HLA locus-dependent TCR association rates, highest for DRB1 and lowest for HLA-C.

The V and J genes are TRBV6-6 and TRBJ2-5; 12 nucleotides line up with TRBD2. The tail of the sequence fits TRBJ2-7 better, so the J call may be wrong. The specimen was PBMCs. This TCR came from a man aged 25-45 years in good health and CMV-seronegative. The CDR3 sequence is CASSLTSGGYEQYF. CDR3 sequence (DNA): TGTGCCAGCAGCCTGACTAGCGGGGGATACGAGCAGTACTTC.